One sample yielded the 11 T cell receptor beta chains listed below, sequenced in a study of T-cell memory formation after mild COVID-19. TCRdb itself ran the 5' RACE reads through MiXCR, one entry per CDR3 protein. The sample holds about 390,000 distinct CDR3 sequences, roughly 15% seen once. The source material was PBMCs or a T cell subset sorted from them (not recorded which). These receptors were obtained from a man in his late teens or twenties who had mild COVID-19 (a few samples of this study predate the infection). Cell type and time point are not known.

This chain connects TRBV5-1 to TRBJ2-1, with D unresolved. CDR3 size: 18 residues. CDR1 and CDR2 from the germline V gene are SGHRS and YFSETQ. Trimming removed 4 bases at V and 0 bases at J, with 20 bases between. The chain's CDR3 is CASSNLLGGISSYNEQFF. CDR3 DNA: TGCGCCAGCAGCAACCTCTTGGGTGGGATTAGCTCCTACAATGAGCAGTTCTTC.

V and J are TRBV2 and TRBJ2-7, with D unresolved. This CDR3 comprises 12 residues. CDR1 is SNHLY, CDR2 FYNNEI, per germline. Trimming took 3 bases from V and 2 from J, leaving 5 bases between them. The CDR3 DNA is TGTGCCAGCAGTGACATAGCCTACGAGCAGTACTTC. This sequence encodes CASSDIAYEQYF.

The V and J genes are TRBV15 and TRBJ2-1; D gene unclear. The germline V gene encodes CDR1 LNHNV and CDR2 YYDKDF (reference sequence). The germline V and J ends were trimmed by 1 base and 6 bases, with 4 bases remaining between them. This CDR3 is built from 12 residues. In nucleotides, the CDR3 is TGTGCCACCAGCAGAGGGCCCAATGAGCAGTTCTTC. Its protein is CATSRGPNEQFF.

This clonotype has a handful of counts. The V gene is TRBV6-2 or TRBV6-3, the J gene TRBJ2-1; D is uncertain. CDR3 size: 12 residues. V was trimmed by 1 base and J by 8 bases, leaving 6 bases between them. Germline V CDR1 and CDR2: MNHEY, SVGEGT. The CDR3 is CASSYFNHEQFF. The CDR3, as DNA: TGTGCCAGCAGTTACTTCAACCATGAGCAGTTCTTC.

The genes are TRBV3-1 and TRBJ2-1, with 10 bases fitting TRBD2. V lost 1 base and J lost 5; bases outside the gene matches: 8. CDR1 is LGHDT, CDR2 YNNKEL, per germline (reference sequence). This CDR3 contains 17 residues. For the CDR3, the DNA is TGTGCCAGCAGCCAAGTCACCCTAGCGGGGGTAGACAATGAGCAGTTCTTC. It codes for CASSQVTLAGVDNEQFF.

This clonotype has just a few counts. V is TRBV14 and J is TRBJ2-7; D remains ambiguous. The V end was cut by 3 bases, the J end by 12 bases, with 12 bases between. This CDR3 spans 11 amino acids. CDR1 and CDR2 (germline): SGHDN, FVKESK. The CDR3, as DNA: TGTGCCAGCAGCCAGGGCCAGACGACGTACGTC. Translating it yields CASSQGQTTYV.

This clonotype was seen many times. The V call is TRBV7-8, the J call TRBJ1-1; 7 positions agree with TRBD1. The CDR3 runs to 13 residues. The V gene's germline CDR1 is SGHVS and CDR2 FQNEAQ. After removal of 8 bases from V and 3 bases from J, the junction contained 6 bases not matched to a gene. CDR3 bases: TGTGCCAGCTCCACACAGGGGTACACTGAAGCTTTCTTT. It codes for CASSTQGYTEAFF.

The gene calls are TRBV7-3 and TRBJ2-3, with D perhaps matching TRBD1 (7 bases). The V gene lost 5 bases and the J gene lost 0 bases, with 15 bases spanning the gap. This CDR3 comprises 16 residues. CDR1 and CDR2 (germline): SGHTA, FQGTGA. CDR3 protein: CASSPPGGLSTDTQYF. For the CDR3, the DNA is TGTGCCAGCAGCCCTCCAGGGGGGTTGAGCACAGATACGCAGTATTTT.

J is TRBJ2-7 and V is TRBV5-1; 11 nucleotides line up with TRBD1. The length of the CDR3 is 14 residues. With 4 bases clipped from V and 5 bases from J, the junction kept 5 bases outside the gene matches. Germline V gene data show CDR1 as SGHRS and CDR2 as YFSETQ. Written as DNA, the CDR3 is TGCGCCAGCAGCACGGGACAGGGGGAGGACGAGCAGTACTTC. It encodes CASSTGQGEDEQYF.

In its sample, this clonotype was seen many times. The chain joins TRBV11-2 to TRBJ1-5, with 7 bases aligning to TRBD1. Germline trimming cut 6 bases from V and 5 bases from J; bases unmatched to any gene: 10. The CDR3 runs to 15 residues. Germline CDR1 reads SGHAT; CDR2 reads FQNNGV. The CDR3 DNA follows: TGTGCCAGCAGTTCCCGGGGGGGACAGCATCAGCCCCAGCATTTT. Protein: CASSSRGGQHQPQHF.

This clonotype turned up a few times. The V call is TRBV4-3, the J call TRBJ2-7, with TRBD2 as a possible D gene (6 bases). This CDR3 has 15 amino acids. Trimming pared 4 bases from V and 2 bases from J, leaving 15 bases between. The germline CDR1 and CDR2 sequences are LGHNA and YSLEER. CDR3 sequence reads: CASSLSLGGTYEQYF. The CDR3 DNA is TGCGCCAGCAGCCTATCCCTAGGAGGGACCTACGAGCAGTACTTC.